This T cell receptor (beta chain) was sequenced for a study of technical replicates of blood from several donors. Assay: immunoSEQ multiplex PCR; the TCRdb copy retains only in-frame clones and omits some. The sample lists approximately 50,000 clones; around 94% were seen once. This clone was seen a single time. V shed 1 base and J shed 4 bases, with 11 bases lying between them. Germline values: CDR1 SGHDN, CDR2 FVKESK. The CDR3 totals 16 residues. The receptor was derived from a human donor in good health. The chain joins TRBV14 to TRBJ2-6, with D unclear. Sequenced sample: T cells isolated from PBMCs. CDR3 nucleotide sequence: TGTGCCAGCAGCCAAGTATTCGGTACCGGGGCCAACGTCCTGACTTTC. The encoded protein is CASSQVFGTGANVLTF.